One T cell receptor (beta chain) is described in this entry. Its matching antigen is unknown. TCR beta CDR3 region amplification was performed from RNA transcripts. The primer set for the first-round RT-PCR of the TCR CDR3 was HTBI. TCRdb re-called the multiplex PCR reads through MiXCR, storing one row per CDR3 protein. The table has some 300,000 distinct CDR3 sequences, roughly 13% seen once. The sample originates from a study of T cells in Graves' hyperthyroidism and ophthalmopathy. Study results and caveats: The model foresaw ophthalmopathy a median roughly 6 months prior to onset.

Germline V CDR1 and CDR2: SGDLS, YYNGEE. Trimming took off 0 bases at V and 6 bases at J, with 12 bases between the two ends. CDR3 length equals 14 residues. Patients showing uncontrolled infection, other autoimmune disease, pregnancy or lactation were ineligible. Sample: blood. This chain connects TRBV9 to TRBJ1-2; D is unclear. The receptor comes from a woman aged 40 to 50 with Graves' hyperthyroidism. DNA of the CDR3: TGTGCCAGCAGCGTAGCCGGTGAGGAACATGGCTACACCTTC. This translates into CASSVAGEEHGYTF.